Following are 22 T cell receptor beta chains from one sample sequenced in a study of Graves' ophthalmopathy and Graves' hyperthyroidism. Beta-chain TCR CDR3 regions were amplified from RNA transcripts. RT-PCR with HTBI primers came first, then second-round multiplex PCR. TCRdb called the multiplex PCR reads again in MiXCR, with one record for every CDR3 protein. Of 620,000 or so distinct CDR3 sequences listed, 20% to 25% were seen once; the top ten hold approximately 7.7%. The material sequenced was peripheral blood. The origin of the receptors is a woman aged 18-35 years with stable Graves' hyperthyroidism. Some clones in this sample may be carry-over from other donors' samples.

This clonotype occurred a few times. A much larger clone differs by one base, so this may be a read error. The chain has TRBV11-2 and TRBJ1-6, with D maybe TRBD1 (6 bases). The CDR3 has 15 residues. Germline-derived CDR1 and CDR2 are SGHAT and FQNNGV. CDR3 in DNA: TGTGCCAGCAGCTTAGCCGGGACACTCCGTTCACACCTCCACTTT. It encodes CASSLAGTLRSHLHF.

This clonotype has just a few counts. V usage is TRBV5-1 and J usage is TRBJ2-7; 8 positions match TRBD2. The CDR3 length is 14 residues. The germline V gene has CDR1 SGHRS and CDR2 YFSETQ. Trimming removed 7 bases from V and 2 bases from J; junction bases left unmatched: 8. CDR3 coding DNA: TGCGCCAGCGCCAGCGGGGGAGTAACCTACGAGCAGTACTTC. Its protein product is CASASGGVTYEQYF.

This clonotype was recorded a few times. J is TRBJ2-2 and V is TRBV20-1; 10 bases match TRBD2. Germline lookup yields CDR1 DFQATT and CDR2 SNEGSKA (reference sequence). The CDR3 contains 15 residues. V was pared by 3 bases and J by 5 bases, with 6 bases of the junction left unmatched. CDR3 loop: CSASSVAGGTGELFF. For the CDR3, the DNA is TGCAGTGCTAGCTCGGTAGCGGGGGGTACCGGGGAGCTGTTTTTT.

This sequence joins TRBV28 and TRBJ1-2; a possible D gene is TRBD1 (6 bases). This CDR3 contains 12 residues. Between the trimmed V and J ends, which lost 9 bases and 4 bases, there was a span of 12 bases. Germline V gives CDR1 MDHEN, CDR2 SYDVKM. The CDR3 bases are TGTGCCAGTTACGGACAGAGCTATGGCTACACCTTC. This sequence encodes CASYGQSYGYTF.

This clonotype was detected ten times or more. The chain recombines TRBV7-3 with TRBJ1-1; 7 nucleotides match TRBD1. CDR1 and CDR2 (germline): SGHTA, FQGTGA. CDR3 size: 15 residues. The J segment lost 4 bases and the V segment lost 4 bases, leaving 9 bases of the junction unmatched. The CDR3: CASSSRQGPVTEAFF. As DNA, the CDR3 is TGTGCCAGCAGCTCGCGACAGGGTCCGGTCACTGAAGCTTTCTTT.

This clonotype has ten or more counts. The V and J genes are TRBV6-1 and TRBJ1-2, with 7 bases that match TRBD1. Germline lookup yields CDR1 MNHNS and CDR2 SASEGT. The CDR3 is 14 residues long. The J segment lost 4 bases and the V segment lost 6 bases, leaving 8 bases of the junction unmatched. The DNA for the CDR3 is TGTGCCAGCAGCGGTAGACAGGGATTCTATGGCTACACCTTC. It codes for CASSGRQGFYGYTF.

V is TRBV2 and J is TRBJ2-5, with 11 bases fitting TRBD1. Germline V lookup: CDR1 SNHLY, CDR2 FYNNEI. Trimming took 10 bases from V and 3 from J; bases not matched to a gene: 19. The CDR3 spans 18 residues. CDR3: CATNNLGQGARLEETQYF. In DNA, the CDR3 is TGTGCCACCAACAACCTTGGACAGGGGGCTCGACTAGAAGAGACCCAGTACTTC. Combining the CDR3 with reference TRBV2 and TRBJ2-5 gives the whole variable domain EPEVTQTPSHQVTQMGQEVILRCVPISNHLYFYWYRQILGQKVEFLVSFYNNEISEKSEIFDDQFSVERPDGSNFTLKIRSTKLEDSAMYFCATNNLGQGARLEETQYFGPGTRLLVL.

CDR3 nucleotide sequence: TGTGCCAGCTGCGCCCCGGGGGTGTTAGACACCGGGGAGCTGTTTTTT. This codes for CASCAPGVLDTGELFF. The chain employs TRBV13 and TRBJ2-2, with a weak D call TRBD2 (6 bases). The CDR3 is 16 residues long. Trimming took off 8 bases at V and 3 bases at J, with 19 bases between the two ends. The V gene's germline CDR1 is PRHDT and CDR2 FYEKMQ (reference sequence).

Many counts were recorded for this clonotype. The chain employs TRBV12-3 or TRBV12-4 and TRBJ2-7; D gene unclear. Trimming pared 4 bases from V and 3 bases from J, leaving 10 bases between. This CDR3 contains 13 residues. DNA for the CDR3: TGTGCCAGCAGTTCTGGTGCTGTCTACGAGCAGTACTTC. As protein: CASSSGAVYEQYF.

The table lists this clonotype with many counts. The V call is TRBV5-1, the J call TRBJ1-2; unclear D gene. The V and J ends lost 4 bases and 2 bases respectively, with 15 bases between them. Germline-derived CDR1 and CDR2 are SGHRS and YFSETQ. There are 15 residues in the CDR3. CDR3 bases: TGCGCCAGCAGCGAACCGGACTGGCGGAACTATGGCTACACCTTC. This sequence encodes CASSEPDWRNYGYTF.

This clonotype was seen many times. The rearrangement uses TRBV30 and TRBJ1-1; 7 nucleotides line up with TRBD1. This CDR3 has 13 amino acids. The J segment lost 0 bases and the V segment lost 4 bases, leaving 2 bases of the junction unmatched. Germline loops: CDR1 GTSNPN, CDR2 SVGIG (reference sequence). In DNA form, the CDR3 reads TGTGCCTGGACACAGGGGTTGAACACTGAAGCTTTCTTT. Translated, it gives CAWTQGLNTEAFF.

Only a few counts were recorded for this clonotype. This chain uses TRBV20-1 with TRBJ1-1; 7 bases agree with TRBD1. The CDR3 consists of 13 residues. With V trimmed by 5 bases and J by 3 bases, 6 bases remained unmatched. The germline V gene encodes CDR1 DFQATT and CDR2 SNEGSKA (reference sequence). Written as DNA, the CDR3 is TGCAGTGCTGCAGGGGGAGGATACACTGAAGCTTTCTTT. It yields the protein CSAAGGGYTEAFF.

The CDR3 sequence: CASSSHNSGANVLTF. CDR3 DNA: TGTGCCAGCAGTTCTCATAACTCTGGGGCCAACGTCCTGACTTTC. The gene calls are TRBV28 and TRBJ2-6; no reliable D call. V dropped 4 bases and J dropped 0 bases, with 7 bases sitting between them. This CDR3 has 15 residues. Per the germline V gene, CDR1 is MDHEN and CDR2 is SYDVKM.

The gene calls are TRBV2 and TRBJ1-1, with D hard to call. The CDR3 totals 13 residues. Germline CDR1 and CDR2: SNHLY and FYNNEI. V was cut by 6 bases and J by 4 bases, with 12 bases left in between. The CDR3 bases are TGTGCCAGCAGGCCCGCGGTTGGCACTGAAGCTTTCTTT. It yields the protein CASRPAVGTEAFF.

This clonotype was seen only a few times. The chain links TRBV7-3 to TRBJ1-1; D unresolved. This CDR3 region has 13 residues. V shed 2 bases and J shed 3 bases, with 7 bases lying between them. Germline values: CDR1 SGHTA, CDR2 FQGTGA. CDR3 bases: TGTGCCAGCAGCTTAGACCAAGACACTGAAGCTTTCTTT. Encoded protein: CASSLDQDTEAFF.

This clonotype was picked up a small number of times. The J gene is TRBJ1-2, the V gene TRBV6-1; perhaps TRBD1 as D (5 bases). From germline, CDR1 is MNHNS and CDR2 SASEGT. This CDR3 has 14 amino acids. V gave up 4 bases and J gave up 4 bases, with 13 bases separating them. The CDR3 spells CASSGGGRIYGYTF. CDR3 coding DNA: TGTGCCAGCAGTGGCGGGGGACGTATCTATGGCTACACCTTC.

This clonotype came up many times. The chain has TRBV20-1 and TRBJ2-5, with D perhaps TRBD1 or TRBD2 (5 bases each). The CDR3 loop spans 15 amino acids. Looked up from germline, CDR1 is DFQATT and CDR2 is SNEGSKA (reference sequence). The ends were cut back, 6 bases at V and 4 bases at J, with 21 bases in the middle. The CDR3 reads CSARPLRGTGETQYF. The CDR3, as DNA: TGCAGTGCAAGACCGCTGAGGGGAACGGGAGAGACCCAGTACTTC.

Only a few counts were recorded for this clonotype. The J gene is TRBJ2-2, the V gene TRBV11-1; 14 bases are shared with TRBD2. Trimming removed 5 bases from V and 6 bases from J; junction bases left unmatched: 11. The V gene's germline CDR1 is SGHAT and CDR2 FQDESV (reference sequence). CDR3 size: 18 residues. CDR3 amino acids: CASSTLSGTSGSAGELFF. The CDR3 coding sequence is TGTGCCAGCAGCACCTTATCCGGGACTAGCGGGAGTGCCGGGGAGCTGTTTTTT.

This clonotype was counted a few times. CDR3 DNA sequence: TGTGCCAGCAGCTTAGGCTATAGCGCCCGGGAATACGAGCAGTACTTC. Translated, it gives CASSLGYSAREYEQYF. The chain links TRBV7-8 to TRBJ2-7, with D tentatively TRBD2 (5 bases). Trimming removed 1 base from V and 4 bases from J, with 17 bases in between. CDR3 length: 16 amino acids. The germline gives CDR1 SGHVS, CDR2 FQNEAQ.

This clonotype was counted many times. J is TRBJ1-2 and V is TRBV5-1; TRBD1 matches 8 bases. V was pared by 4 bases and J by 7 bases, with 6 bases of the junction left unmatched. The germline CDR1 and CDR2 sequences are SGHRS and YFSETQ. The CDR3 has 13 amino acids. CDR3 in amino acids: CASSVGQGAGYTF. CDR3 nucleotide sequence: TGCGCCAGCAGCGTTGGACAGGGTGCTGGCTACACCTTC.

This clonotype was seen ten or more times. The chain employs TRBV6-1 and TRBJ1-3, with D hard to call. The V end lost 6 bases, the J end lost 4 bases, and 13 bases lay between the germline ends. This CDR3 is built from 14 residues. CDR1 and CDR2 (germline): MNHNS, SASEGT. Here the CDR3 reads CASRPGFSGNTIYF. CDR3 bases: TGTGCCAGCAGGCCCGGGTTTTCGGGAAACACCATATATTTT.

This clonotype has a count of ten or more. The gene calls are TRBV6-1 and TRBJ2-2; D assignment may be TRBD1 or TRBD2 (7 bases each). V lost 10 bases and J lost 5, with 17 bases in between. This CDR3 is 14 amino acids long. Germline loops: CDR1 MNHNS, CDR2 SASEGT. CDR3 sequence reads: CATLLQGGTGELFF. In nucleotides, the CDR3 is TGTGCCACACTCCTTCAGGGGGGGACCGGGGAGCTGTTTTTT.